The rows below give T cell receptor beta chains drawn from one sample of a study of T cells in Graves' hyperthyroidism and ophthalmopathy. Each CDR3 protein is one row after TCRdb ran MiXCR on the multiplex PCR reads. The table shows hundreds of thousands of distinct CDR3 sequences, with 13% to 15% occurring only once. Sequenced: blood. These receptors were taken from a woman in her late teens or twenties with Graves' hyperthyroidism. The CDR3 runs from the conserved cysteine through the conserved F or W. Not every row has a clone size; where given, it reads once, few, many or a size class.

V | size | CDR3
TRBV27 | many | CASSLYSGNAYNEQFF
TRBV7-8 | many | CASSLYRGPPLNEQFF
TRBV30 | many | CAWGSGGPIHEQYF
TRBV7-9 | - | CASSPRTEANYGYTF
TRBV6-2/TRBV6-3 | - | CASRLDRNTIYF
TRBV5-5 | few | CASSLDLQVEIAYEQYF
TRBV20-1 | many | CSARRGGALADNYNEQFF
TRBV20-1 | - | CSAREASSYNEQFF
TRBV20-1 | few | CSARDLQTQYF
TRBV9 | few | CASSSPPGGSTDTQYF
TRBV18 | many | CASSRTPSTDTQYF
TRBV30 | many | CALRGPNSYEQYF
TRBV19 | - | CASSKQMTSGSQDTQYF
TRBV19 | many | CASSMRTETEAFF
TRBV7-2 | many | CASSGTRREGLNAKQYF
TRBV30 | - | CAWSFGRDYEQYF
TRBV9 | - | CASSGQGLTNEKLFF
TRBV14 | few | CASSLYSGRFDTGELFF
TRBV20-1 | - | CSAREGLAHTDTQYF
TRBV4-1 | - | CASSRRQSSGRADTQYF
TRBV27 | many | CASSLSQQVDGYGYTF
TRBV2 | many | CASSEVGAGNYGYTF
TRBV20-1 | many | CSARGGTSLLTSTDTQYF
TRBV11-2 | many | CASSRNRGQETQYF
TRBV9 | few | CASSERGTGGTDTQYF
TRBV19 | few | CASKRRTNEKLFF
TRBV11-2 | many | CASNAGTGGFRANTGELFF
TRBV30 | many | CAWSSGLFEQFF
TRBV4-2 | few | CASSQDGGPSGANVLTF
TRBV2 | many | CASSRDRGGGANVLTF
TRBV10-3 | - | CAISEPGVNSGNTIYF
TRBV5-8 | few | CASSFFLISNQPQHF
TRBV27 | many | CASSSTGVEQYF